These 27 T cell receptor beta chains were sequenced from one sample in a study of patients and donors after allogeneic stem cell transplantation. TCRdb analysed the RT-PCR reads with MiXCR anew, one entry per CDR3 protein. The sample shows hundreds of thousands of distinct CDR3 sequences, 16% of them seen only once. The sequencing sample was made of blood, either unsorted or a sorted T cell fraction (not recorded which). The receptor source for this set is a human donor who was either an allogeneic HSCT recipient or a stem cell or donor lymphocyte infusion donor (not recorded which). It is not recorded whose cells these are; they may come from a transplant donor.

Only a few counts were recorded for this clonotype. The J gene is TRBJ2-5, the V gene TRBV29-1; possibly TRBD1 for D (5 bases). Germline CDR1 reads SQVTM; CDR2 reads ANQGSEA. V was cut by 5 bases and J by 3 bases, with 13 bases left in between. The CDR3 has 13 residues. CDR3 DNA sequence: TGCAGCGTTACTAAAGACAGTAAAGAGACCCAGTACTTC. Protein sequence: CSVTKDSKETQYF.

This chain links TRBV20-1 with TRBJ2-5; a weak D match, TRBD2 (6 bases). CDR1 DFQATT and CDR2 SNEGSKA come from the germline V gene (reference sequence). Trimming removed 5 bases from V and 6 bases from J, with 22 bases in between. This CDR3 is 15 amino acids long. CDR3 in DNA: TGCAGTGCTCCGAAAGTGAGCCCCGGCGGGAAGACCCAGTACTTC. Translating gives CSAPKVSPGGKTQYF.

This chain connects TRBV7-9 to TRBJ2-5, with D possibly being TRBD2 (5 bases). V gave up 0 bases and J gave up 5 bases, with 16 bases separating them. The CDR3 loop spans 16 amino acids. Germline V gene data show CDR1 as SEHNR and CDR2 as FQNEAQ (reference sequence). For the CDR3, the DNA is TGTGCCAGCAGCTTAGCCCGGGCCCTACGAGGGGAGACCCAGTACTTC. It yields the protein CASSLARALRGETQYF.

This clonotype was counted only a few times. The genes are TRBV6-1 and TRBJ1-4, with a possible D match to TRBD1 (5 bases). Germline CDR1 MNHNS, CDR2 SASEGT. Trimming left V 3 bases short and J 0 bases short, with 14 bases between. This CDR3 comprises 17 residues. Here the CDR3 DNA reads TGTGCCAGCAGTGAGACTCTCGTGGGGGCAACTAATGAAAAACTGTTTTTT. It is translated as CASSETLVGATNEKLFF.

J is TRBJ2-7 and V is TRBV10-3; no definite D call. The germline gives CDR1 ENHRY, CDR2 SYGVKD. Between the trimmed V and J ends, which lost 3 bases and 6 bases, there was a span of 12 bases. The CDR3 contains 13 residues. Written as DNA, the CDR3 is TGTGCCATCAGTGAACCCTTAAATTCCGAGCAGTACTTC. Protein: CAISEPLNSEQYF.

This sequence joins TRBV9 and TRBJ1-1; 8 nucleotides match TRBD1. This CDR3 has 15 residues. V was pared by 2 bases and J by 1 base, with 4 bases of the junction left unmatched. Germline V gives CDR1 SGDLS, CDR2 YYNGEE. The DNA of the CDR3 is TGTGCCAGCAGCGTTTCAGGGGGCTGGAACACTGAAGCTTTCTTT. It encodes CASSVSGGWNTEAFF.

This clonotype appeared a few times. This chain joins TRBV4-1 and TRBJ1-2, with a tentative D call TRBD1 (6 bases). Germline V gene data show CDR1 as MGHRA and CDR2 as YSYEKL. The CDR3 runs 17 residues. The V gene lost 0 bases and the J gene lost 2 bases, with 16 bases spanning the gap. CDR3: CASSQDGGQIRNYGYTF. CDR3 coding DNA: TGCGCCAGCAGCCAAGATGGTGGACAGATTCGAAACTATGGCTACACCTTC.

The rearrangement links TRBV6-1 to TRBJ2-7, with TRBD2 matching over 16 bases. The V gene end was trimmed by 6 bases and the J gene end by 5 bases; junction bases not matched to a gene: 10. CDR3 size: 17 residues. The germline V gene has CDR1 MNHNS and CDR2 SASEGT. The CDR3 here is CASSPGLAGGPGHEQYF. The CDR3, as DNA: TGTGCCAGCAGCCCGGGACTAGCGGGGGGGCCTGGCCACGAGCAGTACTTC.

This clonotype has just a few counts. V and J are TRBV20-1 and TRBJ2-2; 12 nucleotides line up with TRBD2. In germline, CDR1 is DFQATT, CDR2 SNEGSKA (reference sequence). The CDR3 has 14 amino acids. Losses at the gene ends were 2 bases for V and 13 bases for J; bases not matched to a gene: 8. CDR3: CSARRASGRGGLFF. The CDR3, as DNA: TGCAGTGCTAGAAGGGCTAGCGGGAGGGGCGGGCTGTTTTTT.

The sample holds many counts of this clonotype. This rearrangement joins TRBV12-3 or TRBV12-4 to TRBJ2-2; D possibly corresponds to TRBD1 (6 bases). This CDR3 is built from 16 residues. V gave up 3 bases and J gave up 2 bases, with 13 bases separating them. The CDR3 nucleotides read TGTGCCAGCAGTTTGGGAAGGGGGAGAAACACCGGGGAGCTGTTTTTT. It specifies CASSLGRGRNTGELFF.

This clonotype was seen ten or more times. This chain uses TRBV6-2 or TRBV6-3 with TRBJ1-5, with 7 bases lining up with TRBD1. J gave up 3 bases and V 7 bases, and 6 bases lay outside the gene matches. The CDR3 has 14 amino acids. CDR1 is MNHEY, CDR2 SVGEGT, per germline. This CDR3 is CASKRQGNNQPQHF. In DNA, the CDR3 is TGTGCCAGCAAACGACAGGGTAACAATCAGCCCCAGCATTTT.

This clonotype was counted at least ten times. This chain uses TRBV12-3 or TRBV12-4 with TRBJ1-1; TRBD1 aligns across 10 bases. V lost 0 bases and J lost 9; bases outside the gene matches: 7. This CDR3 has 15 amino acids. The CDR3: CASSLAPGQGPKAFF. The CDR3 region has the DNA TGTGCCAGCAGTTTAGCACCGGGACAGGGGCCAAAAGCTTTCTTT.

This clonotype has at least ten counts. V gene TRBV12-3 or TRBV12-4 combines with J gene TRBJ2-7; a weak D match, TRBD1 (7 bases). The CDR3 covers 14 residues. Deletions cut 4 bases from V and 3 bases from J, with 13 bases between. CDR3 nucleotides: TGTGCCAGCAGTTCGGGGGACAGTTACTACGAGCAGTACTTC. The encoded protein is CASSSGDSYYEQYF.

This clonotype was counted between two and nine times. This chain uses TRBV5-1 with TRBJ2-7; D gene unclear. The CDR3 loop spans 14 amino acids. The germline V gene has CDR1 SGHRS and CDR2 YFSETQ. Trimming removed 2 bases from V and 3 bases from J, with 12 bases in between. The CDR3 DNA follows: TGCGCCAGCAGCTTAACCCCCAGAAACTACGAGCAGTACTTC. Its translation is CASSLTPRNYEQYF.

The CDR3 loop reads CASSFIGAVNSPLHF. DNA for the CDR3: TGCGCCAGCAGCTTTATAGGCGCGGTGAATTCACCCCTCCACTTT. The chain links TRBV5-1 to TRBJ1-6; D gene unclear. Germline CDR1 and CDR2: SGHRS and YFSETQ. This CDR3 region has 15 residues. V was trimmed by 2 bases and J by 7 bases, leaving 13 bases between them.

The J gene is TRBJ2-1, the V gene TRBV6-5, with 8 positions matching TRBD2. After removal of 4 bases from V and 5 bases from J, the junction contained 7 bases not matched to a gene. The germline V gene encodes CDR1 MNHEY and CDR2 SVGAGI. The CDR3 extends over 15 amino acids. DNA for the CDR3: TGTGCCAGCAGTTCCGGGACTAGGGGGAACAATGAGCAGTTCTTC. Encoded protein: CASSSGTRGNNEQFF.

The chain is built from TRBV20-1 and TRBJ2-5; 12 bases map to TRBD2. With V trimmed by 5 bases and J by 4 bases, 5 bases remained unmatched. The CDR3 is 14 amino acids. CDR1 and CDR2 from the germline V gene are DFQATT and SNEGSKA (reference sequence). Here the CDR3 reads CSALTLAGGETQYF. CDR3 nucleotides: TGCAGTGCTCTTACACTAGCGGGGGGAGAGACCCAGTACTTC.

This chain connects TRBV7-9 to TRBJ2-6; D unclear. V was pared by 6 bases and J by 1 base, with 10 bases between. The CDR3 contains 15 residues. The germline V gene encodes CDR1 SEHNR and CDR2 FQNEAQ (reference sequence). The CDR3 coding sequence is TGTGCCAGCAGGCCCCTCAGGTCTGGGGCCAACGTCCTGACTTTC. Residues: CASRPLRSGANVLTF.

Concerning this clonotype itself: Compared with germline, one end of the junction differs, possibly owing to a read error. The V call is TRBV18, the J call TRBJ1-2; D is unclear. Germline assignment: CDR1 KGHSH and CDR2 LQKENI. This CDR3 comprises 15 residues. CDR3 residues: CASSPRTLGNYGHTF. The CDR3 coding sequence is TGTGCCAGCTCACCCCGGACCTTAGGAAACTATGGCCACACCTTC.

This clonotype was found a few times. The chain combines TRBV4-1 with TRBJ2-1; D assignment may be TRBD1 or TRBD2 (5 bases each). The CDR3 has 16 amino acids. V dropped 1 base and J dropped 2 bases, with 12 bases sitting between them. Germline loops: CDR1 MGHRA, CDR2 YSYEKL. CDR3 in DNA: TGCGCCAGCAGCCAAGTCCGGGACCACCCCTACAATGAGCAGTTCTTC. Protein product: CASSQVRDHPYNEQFF.

In this sample, this clonotype turned up a few times. This chain links TRBV7-3 with TRBJ2-1, with no clear D. Trimming removed 0 bases at V and 5 bases at J, with 11 bases between. The CDR3 sequence is 15 residues long. Germline CDR1 SGHTA, CDR2 FQGTGA. This CDR3 reads CASSLTLERNNEQFF. For the CDR3, the DNA is TGTGCCAGCAGCTTAACGTTGGAACGGAACAATGAGCAGTTCTTC.

This clonotype was found many times. The chain uses TRBV11-2 and TRBJ1-6; the D gene is possibly TRBD1 (6 bases). Trimming took 5 bases from V and 6 from J, leaving 11 bases between them. Germline lookup yields CDR1 SGHAT and CDR2 FQNNGV. The CDR3 length is 14 residues. DNA of the CDR3: TGTGCCAGCAGCCTGACAGGACTTAATTCACCCCTCCACTTT. Translating it yields CASSLTGLNSPLHF.

This clonotype turned up a few times. The chain joins TRBV15 to TRBJ2-5; 8 nucleotides line up with TRBD1. CDR1 LNHNV and CDR2 YYDKDF come from the germline V gene (reference sequence). After removal of 5 bases from V and 3 bases from J, the junction contained 5 bases not matched to a gene. CDR3 length: 14 residues. CDR3 sequence: CATSPQTGEETQYF. The CDR3 nucleotides are TGTGCCACCAGCCCTCAGACAGGGGAAGAGACCCAGTACTTC.

This clonotype was detected a few times. The chain carries TRBV10-3 and TRBJ2-7; D remains unclear. This CDR3 comprises 17 residues. The V gene lost 0 bases and the J gene lost 0 bases, with 15 bases spanning the gap. The germline gives CDR1 ENHRY, CDR2 SYGVKD. CDR3 DNA sequence: TGTGCCATCAGTGAGTCTATCGGTAGCCCACACTCCTACGAGCAGTACTTC. It codes for CAISESIGSPHSYEQYF.

The rearrangement joins TRBV20-1 to TRBJ2-1; D remains ambiguous. The germline V gene has CDR1 DFQATT and CDR2 SNEGSKA (reference sequence). V dropped 0 bases and J dropped 10 bases, with 13 bases sitting between them. This CDR3 spans 13 amino acids. In nucleotides, the CDR3 is TGCAGTGCTAGAGATCATAACTTAGGGGAGCAGTTCTTC. Its translation: CSARDHNLGEQFF.

This clonotype was detected only a few times. The chain recombines TRBV7-9 with TRBJ1-1, with D possibly matching TRBD1 (5 bases). The ends were cut back, 6 bases at V and 4 bases at J, with 18 bases in the middle. The CDR3 has 15 amino acids. The germline V gene has CDR1 SEHNR and CDR2 FQNEAQ (reference sequence). CDR3 region: CASSLTGGRGTEAFF. DNA for the CDR3: TGTGCCAGCAGTCTGACTGGGGGTCGGGGCACTGAAGCTTTCTTT. Filled out from reference TRBV7-9 and TRBJ1-1, the complete variable domain reads DTGVSQNPRHKITKRGQNVTFRCDPISEHNRLYWYRQTLGQGPEFLTYFQNEAQLEKSRLLSDRFSAERPKGSFSTLEIQRTEQGDSAMYLCASSLTGGRGTEAFFGQGTRLTVV.

This clonotype came up many times. This chain joins TRBV9 and TRBJ1-5, with D perhaps TRBD1 (5 bases). V lost 0 bases and J lost 4, with 8 bases in between. The germline CDR1 and CDR2 sequences are SGDLS and YYNGEE. This CDR3 comprises 14 residues. For the CDR3, the DNA is TGTGCCAGCAGCGTAGCGGGGGGGAATCAGCCCCAGCATTTT. It translates to CASSVAGGNQPQHF.